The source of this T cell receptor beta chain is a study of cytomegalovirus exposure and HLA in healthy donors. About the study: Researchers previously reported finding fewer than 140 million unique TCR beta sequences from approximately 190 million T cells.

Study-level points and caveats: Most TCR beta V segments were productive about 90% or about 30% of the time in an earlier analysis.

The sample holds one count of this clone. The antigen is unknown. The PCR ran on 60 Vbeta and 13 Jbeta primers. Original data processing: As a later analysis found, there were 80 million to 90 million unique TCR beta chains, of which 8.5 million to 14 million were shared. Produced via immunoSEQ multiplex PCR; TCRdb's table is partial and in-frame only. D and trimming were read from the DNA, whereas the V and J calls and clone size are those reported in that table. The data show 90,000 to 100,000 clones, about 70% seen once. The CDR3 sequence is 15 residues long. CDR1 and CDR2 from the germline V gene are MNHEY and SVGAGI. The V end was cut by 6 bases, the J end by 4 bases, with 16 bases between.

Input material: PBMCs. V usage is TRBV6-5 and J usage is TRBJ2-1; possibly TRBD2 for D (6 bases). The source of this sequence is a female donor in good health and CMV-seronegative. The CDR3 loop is CASRPGTGIYNEQFF. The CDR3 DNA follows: TGTGCCAGCAGGCCCGGGACTGGCATATACAATGAGCAGTTCTTC.